Listed below are T cell receptor beta chains from one sample, sequenced in a study of vaccination effects on CD4 cells after COVID-19. Antigens of these TCRs are unknown. Profiled with immunoSEQ multiplex PCR; TCRdb holds only in-frame clones, not every one. Among about 73,000 clones listed, around 70% were seen once. The sample here was CD4+ T cells from PBMCs cultured without peptide, taken after COVID-19 vaccination. Receptors were obtained from a human donor who received a COVID-19 vaccine. The CDR3 runs from the conserved cysteine through the conserved F or W. D genes are given only for firm matches. The listing skips clone size in some rows; elsewhere it reads once, few, many or a size class.

TRBV6-2/TRBV6-3	-	TRBJ2-3	-	14	TGTGCCAGCAGTTACAGACGTGGGACAGATACGCAGTATTTT	CASSYRRGTDTQYF
TRBV7-9	-	TRBJ1-3	-	14	TGTGCCAGCACCAAACGGGGCTCTGGAAACACCATATATTTT	CASTKRGSGNTIYF
TRBV4-3	few	TRBJ2-6	-	13	TGCGCCAGCAGAGTCTCTGGGGCCAACGTCCTGACTTTC	CASRVSGANVLTF
TRBV6-6	-	TRBJ2-5	TRBD1	15	TGTGCCAGCAGTTACTTCGGACAGGGAGAAGAGACCCAGTACTTC	CASSYFGQGEETQYF
TRBV29-1	-	TRBJ2-2	TRBD1	17	TGCAGCGTTGATGTGACAGGGGGCTTCCTCGGCGGCGGGGAGCTGTTTTTT	CSVDVTGGFLGGGELFF
TRBV14	-	TRBJ2-3	-	12	TGTGCCAGCAGCCTTATCCCAGATACGCAGTATTTT	CASSLIPDTQYF
TRBV9	-	TRBJ1-1	-	16	TGTGCCAGCAGCGCGTTACAGGATGCAGGGAACACTGAAGCTTTCTTT	CASSALQDAGNTEAFF
TRBV6-6	-	TRBJ2-1	TRBD1	13	TGTGCCAGCAGCCGACAGGGCATCAATGAGCAGTTCTTC	CASSRQGINEQFF
TRBV28	few	TRBJ1-2	-	12	TGTGCCAGCAGTCTCAGTTCTATGGGCTACACCTTC	CASSLSSMGYTF
TRBV24-1	-	TRBJ2-3	-	14	TGTGCCACCAGTGATCGAATTAGTGCAGATACGCAGTATTTT	CATSDRISADTQYF
TRBV9	-	TRBJ2-5	-	14	TGTGCCAGCAGCGGGGCCGGGAGCCAAGAGACCCAGTACTTC	CASSGAGSQETQYF
TRBV6-5	once	TRBJ2-1	TRBD1	15	TGTGCCAGCAGTTACTCGAGGCAGGGGGCAAATGAGCAGTTCTTC	CASSYSRQGANEQFF
TRBV11-2	-	TRBJ1-4	-	11	TGTGCCAGCAGCTTGAAGGAAAAACTGTTTTTT	CASSLKEKLFF
TRBV4-1	few	TRBJ1-6	-	14	TGCGCCAGCAGCCAAAGCAGGGAAAGTTCACCCCTCCACTTT	CASSQSRESSPLHF
TRBV15	-	TRBJ2-3	-	11	TGTGCCACCGGGAGCACAGATACGCAGTATTTT	CATGSTDTQYF
TRBV18	few	TRBJ2-1	TRBD2	14	TGTGCCAGCTCACCAGGGACTAGCGGGCCTCGGTGGTTCTTC	CASSPGTSGPRWFF
TRBV7-5	-	TRBJ2-3	-	16	TGTGCCAGAAGCTTAGGCGGGGGGGACGGCACAGATACGCAGTATTTT	CARSLGGGDGTDTQYF
TRBV11-3	once	TRBJ2-1	-	14	TGTGCCAGCAGCACCGGGACCTATTACAATGAGCAGTTCTTC	CASSTGTYYNEQFF
TRBV10-1	-	TRBJ1-4	-	15	TGCGCCAGCAGTGAGGGGGGCTTACGAAATGAAAAACTGTTTTTT	CASSEGGLRNEKLFF
TRBV5-1	-	TRBJ1-2	TRBD1	15	TGCGCCAGCAGCTTGAGGACAGGGGACAACTATGGCTACACCTTC	CASSLRTGDNYGYTF
TRBV9	few	TRBJ2-3	-	18	TGTGCCAGCAGCGGGCGGGGTGAGGGACTTCTATTTACAGATACGCAGTATTTT	CASSGRGEGLLFTDTQYF
TRBV7-2	few	TRBJ1-5	-	13	TGTGCCAGCAGCTTAGACAGCAATCAGCCCCAGCATTTT	CASSLDSNQPQHF
TRBV3-1/TRBV3-2	-	TRBJ1-6	-	16	TGTGCCAGCAGCCAAGGGGCAGGGGTTCCTCTTTCACCCCTCCACTTT	CASSQGAGVPLSPLHF
TRBV18	-	TRBJ2-1	TRBD1	14	TGTGCCAGCTCACCGCCTGGGACAGACAATGAGCAGTTCTTC	CASSPPGTDNEQFF
TRBV29-1	-	TRBJ2-3	-	13	TGCAGCCTGGGACGGAAACTCACAGATACGCAGTATTTT	CSLGRKLTDTQYF
TRBV7-9	once	TRBJ1-1	-	13	TGTGCCAGCAGCTTAGTGGGTAACACTGAAGCTTTCTTT	CASSLVGNTEAFF
TRBV2	few	TRBJ1-6	-	13	TGTGCCAGCAGTGATTTATTCTGGTCACCCCTCCACTTT	CASSDLFWSPLHF
TRBV24-1	-	TRBJ2-5	TRBD1	15	TGTGCCACCAGTGATTTGAGGACAGGGGGGGAGACCCAGTACTTC	CATSDLRTGGETQYF
TRBV5-6	-	TRBJ2-3	-	15	TGTGCCAGCAGCTTGGTGGACAGACGACCAGATACGCAGTATTTT	CASSLVDRRPDTQYF
TRBV7-2	few	TRBJ2-3	TRBD2	17	TGTGCCAGCAGCTTAATTCACGGGGGGATTCTGCCAGATACGCAGTATTTT	CASSLIHGGILPDTQYF
TRBV29-1	-	TRBJ2-3	TRBD1	14	TGCAGCGTGGCGACAGGGATGAGCACAGATACGCAGTATTTT	CSVATGMSTDTQYF
TRBV6-5	-	TRBJ1-4	-	13	TGTGCCAGCAGTCTGGCAGGGGTCGAAAAACTGTTTTTT	CASSLAGVEKLFF
TRBV2	-	TRBJ2-4	-	18	TGTGCCAGCAGTGAAGAGGGATGGAGGGGGCGAGGCAAAAACATTCAGTACTTC	CASSEEGWRGRGKNIQYF
TRBV19	-	TRBJ2-1	-	15	TGTGCCACCGACGGGGGGGACAGGTTCTACAATGAGCAGTTCTTC	CATDGGDRFYNEQFF
TRBV5-1	-	TRBJ1-6	-	14	TGCGCCAGCAGCTTGGGAAGGGAAGTCTTCCGCCTCCACTTT	CASSLGREVFRLHF